Here is one T cell receptor (beta chain) with its context. Distinct nucleotide sequences in the sample also encode this CDR3. Clones were sequenced by immunoSEQ multiplex PCR, and TCRdb holds only the in-frame ones, with some missing. The table lists 950,000 to 1,300,000 clones, about 70% of them singletons. This sample was taken from a study of shared clonotypes between healthy human individuals. CDR3 length: 14 residues. Germline V gene sequence: CDR1 SGHAT, CDR2 FQNNGV. With 5 bases clipped from V and 2 bases from J, the junction kept 3 bases outside the gene matches. Subsets obtained from CD4+ cells comprised CD45RA+ naive and CD45RA-negative memory cells.

The source of this sequence is a man younger than 35 in good health. The J gene is TRBJ2-7, the V gene TRBV11-2, with TRBD1 matching 10 bases. Material: memory CD4+ T cells sorted from blood. The subset is: CD45RA-negative fraction. Written as DNA, the CDR3 is TGTGCCAGCAGCCCGGGGACAGGGGCCTACGAGCAGTACTTC. Its translation is CASSPGTGAYEQYF.